Following are 16 T cell receptor beta chains from one sample sequenced in a study of T cell responses to AZD1222 COVID-19 vaccine (dated by TCRdb to about 2021). The time point label, read with the paper, signifies: about 28 days (+/-7) after the second vaccine dose. Library generation was performed with the immunoSEQ multiplex PCR assay. TCRdb re-hosts the immuneACCESS table, in-frame sequences only. Its copies lack some clones; in the studies checked, an unresolved V gene accounts for under half of them, and the cause for the rest is not known. Here the sample has around 200,000 clones; around 94% occur a single time. The ten largest clonotypes hold 1.5% to 2% of the sample. The material sequenced was peripheral blood, taken 28 days after the second AZD1222 dose. These receptors originate from an adult who received the AZD1222 COVID-19 vaccine.

This sequence joins TRBV19 and TRBJ1-5; D perhaps matches TRBD1 (5 bases). V lost 4 bases and J lost 2, with 9 bases in between. The CDR3 totals 14 residues. The germline CDR1 and CDR2 sequences are LNHDA and SQIVND (reference sequence). The CDR3 loop reads CASSNIGGNQPQHF. The CDR3 region has the DNA TGTGCCAGTAGTAATATAGGGGGCAATCAGCCCCAGCATTTT.

The rearrangement uses TRBV9 and TRBJ1-2, with a possible D match to TRBD1 (5 bases). Germline assignment: CDR1 SGDLS and CDR2 YYNGEE. The germline V and J ends were trimmed by 6 bases and 7 bases, with 19 bases remaining between them. This CDR3 has 14 residues. The CDR3 sequence is CASKSEGGVSGYTF. CDR3 in DNA: TGTGCCAGCAAGTCGGAGGGAGGGGTGAGTGGCTACACCTTC.

The gene calls are TRBV20-1 and TRBJ2-7; a possible D gene is TRBD2 (5 bases). CDR3 length: 12 amino acids. With 5 bases removed from V and 1 base from J, the gap between germline ends came to 9 bases. Per germline, CDR1 DFQATT and CDR2 SNEGSKA (reference sequence). The CDR3 region is CSARGSSYEQYF. CDR3 nucleotides: TGCAGTGCTCGTGGGAGTTCCTACGAGCAGTACTTC.

The chain is built from TRBV6-5 and TRBJ1-1; TRBD1 matches 9 bases. Germline V gives CDR1 MNHEY, CDR2 SVGAGI. The CDR3 extends over 14 amino acids. The J segment lost 6 bases and the V segment lost 5 bases, leaving 7 bases of the junction unmatched. The CDR3 DNA follows: TGTGCCAGCAGTCTCGGACAGGGGATTGCTGAAGCTTTCTTT. Encoded protein: CASSLGQGIAEAFF.

This chain joins TRBV29-1 and TRBJ1-5; no firm D call. The CDR3 has 12 amino acids. Germline loops: CDR1 SQVTM, CDR2 ANQGSEA. V was clipped by 5 bases and J by 5 bases, with 10 bases between them. CDR3 loop: CSVSRGDQPQHF. For the CDR3, the DNA is TGCAGCGTTTCTCGGGGAGATCAGCCCCAGCATTTT.

This chain joins TRBV10-1 and TRBJ2-3, with 7 bases identical to TRBD1. Germline trimming cut 6 bases from V and 11 bases from J; bases unmatched to any gene: 8. The CDR3 runs 12 residues. Germline CDR1 WNHNN, CDR2 SYGVQD (reference sequence). The CDR3 here is CASSAGTALQYF. The CDR3 DNA follows: TGCGCCAGCAGCGCCGGGACAGCACTGCAGTATTTT.

The chain links TRBV19 to TRBJ2-7; D may correspond to TRBD1 or TRBD2 (5 bases each). CDR3 length: 15 amino acids. Trimming shortened V by 3 bases and J by 2 bases, and 14 bases separated the two germline ends. CDR1 and CDR2 from the germline V gene are LNHDA and SQIVND (reference sequence). The CDR3 loop is CASSIGTGSTYEQYF. The CDR3 DNA is TGTGCCAGTAGTATTGGGACGGGATCCACCTACGAGCAGTACTTC.

This clone was picked up one time. The V call is TRBV11-3, the J call TRBJ2-4, with a possible D match to TRBD2 (5 bases). Deletions cut 5 bases from V and 2 bases from J, with 13 bases between. The germline CDR1 and CDR2 sequences are SGHNT and YENEEA. The CDR3 is made up of 15 amino acids. CDR3 amino acids: CASSAPGGPKNIQYF. The CDR3 nucleotides read TGTGCCAGCAGCGCCCCCGGAGGACCCAAAAACATTCAGTACTTC.

The chain recombines TRBV28 with TRBJ2-7; D is ambiguous. Trimming pared 0 bases from V and 3 bases from J, leaving 30 bases between. CDR3 length equals 21 residues. The V gene's germline CDR1 is MDHEN and CDR2 SYDVKM. CDR3 protein: CASSLCFESPKHAILCYEQYF. CDR3 DNA: TGTGCCAGCAGTTTATGTTTTGAGTCCCCGAAGCATGCGATTCTATGCTACGAGCAGTACTTC.

The gene calls are TRBV11-1 and TRBJ2-1; a possible D gene is TRBD2 (6 bases). The CDR3 loop spans 15 amino acids. V dropped 1 base and J dropped 6 bases, with 13 bases sitting between them. The germline V gene has CDR1 SGHAT and CDR2 FQDESV (reference sequence). The chain's CDR3 is CASSLERTNRNEQFF. CDR3 nucleotides: TGTGCCAGCAGCTTAGAACGGACTAATCGCAATGAGCAGTTCTTC.

This rearrangement joins TRBV5-8 to TRBJ1-4; D unresolved. CDR1 is SGHTS, CDR2 YDEGEE, per germline. This CDR3 is built from 13 residues. The ends were cut back, 2 bases at V and 8 bases at J, with 10 bases in the middle. CDR3 region: CASSFLGVEKLFF. In nucleotides, the CDR3 is TGTGCCAGCAGCTTCCTGGGCGTCGAAAAACTGTTTTTT.

This clone was counted once. The chain joins TRBV27 to TRBJ1-1; D is perhaps TRBD1 (5 bases). The germline CDR1 and CDR2 sequences are MNHEY and SMNVEV (reference sequence). Trimming took off 4 bases at V and 1 base at J, with 13 bases between the two ends. The CDR3 length is 15 residues. The CDR3 DNA follows: TGTGCCAGCAGTTCCTGGCGCCAGGGGAACACTGAAGCTTTCTTT. Encoded protein: CASSSWRQGNTEAFF.

This clone was counted only a few times. The same CDR3 arises from other DNA sequences in this sample as well. The gene calls are TRBV15 and TRBJ2-3; unclear D gene. Trimming took 1 base from V and 3 from J, leaving 8 bases between them. This CDR3 is built from 14 residues. The V gene's germline CDR1 is LNHNV and CDR2 YYDKDF (reference sequence). The CDR3 coding sequence is TGTGCCACCAGCAGAGGGACGGGTACAGATACGCAGTATTTT. Protein: CATSRGTGTDTQYF.

The CDR3 DNA follows: TGTGCCACCAGTGATTTCCGGGGTTCCTACAATGAGCAGTTCTTC. Its protein product is CATSDFRGSYNEQFF. The genes are TRBV24-1 and TRBJ2-1, with a possible D match to TRBD2 (5 bases). V was shortened by 1 base and J by 1 base, with 7 bases between the two germline ends. CDR1 KGHDR and CDR2 SFDVKD come from the germline V gene. This CDR3 contains 15 residues.

The chain is built from TRBV3-1 (or the pseudogene TRBV3-2) and TRBJ1-1, with a tentative D call TRBD1 (5 bases). Trimming cost V 11 bases and J 1 base, with 17 bases left between them. Looked up from germline, CDR1 is LGHDT and CDR2 is YNNKEL (reference sequence). The CDR3 length is 14 residues. CDR3 in amino acids: CAPKAGLGNTEAFF. CDR3 DNA: TGTGCCCCCAAAGCGGGGCTCGGGAACACTGAAGCTTTCTTT.

V usage is TRBV21-1 and J usage is TRBJ1-2; whether TRBD1, the table's D call, matches the DNA was not checked. TRBV21-1 is classified as a pseudogene. The CDR3 extends over 15 amino acids. The DNA for the CDR3 is TGTGCCAGGATAGACAGGGGCTCCCCTAACTATGGCTACACCTTC. Translated: CARIDRGSPNYGYTF.